This T cell receptor (beta chain) derives from a study of T cells after yellow fever vaccination. About the research overall: Preparing low-cell-number fractions relied on SMART-Seq v4 Ultra Low Input.

Template switching with 5'RACE generated the TCR cDNA and added a universal primer site and UMIs. TCRdb itself ran the 5' RACE reads through MiXCR, one entry per CDR3 protein. The table has around 260,000 distinct CDR3 sequences, around 4.9% seen once. Trimming stripped 3 bases from V and 4 bases from J, with 13 bases between. Per the germline V gene, CDR1 is LGHNT and CDR2 is FRNRAP. CDR3 length: 15 amino acids. This TCR was recovered from a man aged 18 to 29 who received the YFV17D yellow fever vaccine. The rearrangement joins TRBV12-5 to TRBJ1-5, with a weak D call TRBD1 (5 bases). Sequencing used CD4+ T cells sorted from PBMCs, obtained on the day of the yellow fever booster vaccination. As DNA, the CDR3 is TGTGCTAGTGGTTTTTGGCCAGGGAGTAATCAGCCCCAGCATTTT. The encoded protein is CASGFWPGSNQPQHF.